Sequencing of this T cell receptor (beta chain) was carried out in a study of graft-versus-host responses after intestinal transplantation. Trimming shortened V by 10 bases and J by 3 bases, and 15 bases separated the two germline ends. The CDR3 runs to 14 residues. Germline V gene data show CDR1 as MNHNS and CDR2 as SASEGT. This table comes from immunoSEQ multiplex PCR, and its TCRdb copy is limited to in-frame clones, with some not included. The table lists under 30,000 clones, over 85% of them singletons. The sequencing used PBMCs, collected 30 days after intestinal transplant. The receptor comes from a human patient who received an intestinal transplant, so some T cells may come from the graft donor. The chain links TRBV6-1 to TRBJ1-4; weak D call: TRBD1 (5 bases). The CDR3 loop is CATSVGASNEKLFF. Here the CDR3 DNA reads TGTGCCACCTCGGTAGGGGCCTCTAATGAAAAACTGTTTTTT.